This T cell receptor (beta chain) derives from a study of control samples from healthy donors and cancer patients. Measured with immunoSEQ multiplex PCR; TCRdb has only the in-frame clones, and not every one. The sample includes about 69,000 clones, around four fifths seen only once; the top ten take 2.9%. The sample holds one count of this clone. The clonotype was recovered from a woman between 50 and 59 years old with lung cancer. Sequencing used PBMCs.

CDR3 sequence reads: CASSEYGGFGTEAFF. The DNA of the CDR3 is TGTGCCAGCAGTGAATATGGGGGATTCGGCACTGAAGCTTTCTTT. This sequence joins TRBV25-1 and TRBJ1-1, with D perhaps TRBD1 (5 bases). CDR1 and CDR2 (germline): MGHDK, SYGVNS. The CDR3 totals 15 residues. Trimming removed 0 bases at V and 4 bases at J, with 12 bases between.